The 9 T cell receptor beta chains below were found in one sample sequenced in a study of blood T cell repertoires in COVID-19. Clones were sequenced by immunoSEQ multiplex PCR, and TCRdb holds only the in-frame ones, with some missing. The repertoire holds some 400,000 clones, with roughly nine tenths as singletons. The sample comprised PBMCs or T cells enriched from blood (not recorded which). Source of these receptors: a middle-aged woman who had been exposed to COVID-19.

The chain has TRBV7-2 and TRBJ2-2, with D perhaps TRBD1 (5 bases). The CDR3 sequence is 14 residues long. Trimming stripped 1 base from V and 2 bases from J, with 5 bases between. Germline loops: CDR1 SGHTA, CDR2 FQGNSA. CDR3: CASSLGGNTGELFF. CDR3 nucleotide sequence: TGTGCCAGCAGCTTAGGGGGCAACACCGGGGAGCTGTTTTTT.

The chain recombines TRBV12-3 or TRBV12-4 with TRBJ2-7; TRBD1 aligns across 7 bases. The J segment lost 6 bases and the V segment lost 5 bases, leaving 7 bases of the junction unmatched. CDR3 length equals 13 residues. CDR3 DNA sequence: TGTGCCAGCAGTACTCGGGCAGGGGGCGAGCAGTACTTC. Its translation is CASSTRAGGEQYF.

The chain links TRBV5-8 to TRBJ2-5; 8 bases map to TRBD2. Germline-derived CDR1 and CDR2 are SGHTS and YDEGEE. The CDR3 has 19 amino acids. V gave up 4 bases and J gave up 1 base; unmatched junction bases: 18. CDR3 nucleotides: TGTGCCAGCAGCCCGTTTGGGACTAGATCATCTGGCTCCCAAGAGACCCAGTACTTC. The encoded protein is CASSPFGTRSSGSQETQYF. The full variable domain, completed using reference TRBV5-8 and TRBJ2-5, is EAGVTQSPTHLIKTRGQQATLRCSPISGHTSVYWYQQALGLGLQFLLWYDEGEERNRGNFPPRFSGRQFPNYSSELNVNALELEDSALYLCASSPFGTRSSGSQETQYFGPGTRLLVL.

This sequence joins TRBV2 and TRBJ1-1; D is unclear. Germline loops: CDR1 SNHLY, CDR2 FYNNEI. The length of the CDR3 is 13 residues. V was pared by 4 bases and J by 3 bases, with 9 bases between. CDR3 coding DNA: TGTGCCAGCAGTGGCAGGATCGACACTGAAGCTTTCTTT. This translates into CASSGRIDTEAFF.

The CDR3 DNA follows: TGTGCCTGGAGTGGATCCCGGACTAGCGGGAGGAAAGTGAATGAGCAGTTCTTC. Its translation is CAWSGSRTSGRKVNEQFF. The rearrangement links TRBV30 to TRBJ2-1; 14 positions agree with TRBD2. In germline, CDR1 is GTSNPN, CDR2 SVGIG (reference sequence). The CDR3 length is 18 residues. The trim removed 1 base at V and 7 bases at J, leaving 12 bases unmatched. Full variable domain (remainder filled in from reference TRBV30 and TRBJ2-1): SQTIHQWPATLVQPVGSPLSLECTVEGTSNPNLYWYRQAAGRGLQLLFYSVGIGQISSEVPQNLSASRPQDRQFILSSKKLLLSDSGFYLCAWSGSRTSGRKVNEQFFGPGTRLTVL.

The genes are TRBV12-3 or TRBV12-4 and TRBJ1-1, with D possibly matching TRBD1 (5 bases). CDR3 size: 12 residues. V gave up 6 bases and J gave up 6 bases, with 11 bases separating them. CDR3 region: CASSRQGPEAFF. Written as DNA, the CDR3 is TGTGCCAGCAGCCGGCAGGGTCCTGAAGCTTTCTTT.

The genes are TRBV27 and TRBJ2-1, with 15 bases fitting TRBD2. V dropped 5 bases and J dropped 1; count of bases not matched to a gene: 3. The CDR3 runs 17 residues. The germline V gene has CDR1 MNHEY and CDR2 SMNVEV (reference sequence). The chain's CDR3 is CASSGTSGRSSYNEQFF. The CDR3 DNA is TGTGCCAGCAGTGGGACTAGCGGGAGGTCGTCCTACAATGAGCAGTTCTTC.

This clone appeared a single time. This chain links TRBV5-1 with TRBJ2-2, with TRBD1 matching over 9 bases. Looked up from germline, CDR1 is SGHRS and CDR2 is YFSETQ. CDR3 length: 15 amino acids. J lost 4 bases, V lost 4 bases, and 5 bases had no gene match. CDR3 sequence (DNA): TGCGCCAGCAGCCAGACAGGGGGTTCCACCGGGGAGCTGTTTTTT. Its protein is CASSQTGGSTGELFF.

This chain links TRBV6-5 with TRBJ1-2; no definite D call. Germline V CDR1 and CDR2: MNHEY, SVGAGI. The CDR3 covers 11 residues. The V end was cut by 6 bases, the J end by 3 bases, with 5 bases between. CDR3 sequence: CASRRDYGYTF. The CDR3 DNA sequence: TGTGCCAGCAGACGGGACTATGGCTACACCTTC.